This T cell receptor (beta chain) was retrieved from a study of human T cells and chemical hapten exposure. Study background: 2% DPC was applied to around 2 cm by around 2 cm of upper inner arm skin for sensitization. Study-level points and caveats: Expanded TCRs created a significantly greater count of big CDR3 similarity clusters than controls did. Sensitization with DPC brought no change to TCRs above 1 in 1000 in frequency.

Sample time point: pre-sensitization, week 0. Treatment defined: therapeutic diphenylcyclopropenone sensitization with weekly scalp DPC. As for this clonotype: Its antigen is as yet unknown.

The ends were cut back, 1 base at V and 9 bases at J, with 13 bases in the middle. The CDR3 is 15 residues long. Germline V CDR1 and CDR2: LNHNV, YYDKDF (reference sequence). How the authors handled the data: Individual samples carried between 23,224 and 690,600 TCRs, with 85,000 to 100,000 as the median. One entry per CDR3 protein results from TCRdb running MiXCR on the RACE reads. The V and J calls and clone size come from TCRdb's table, not from the authors' own analysis. There are about 180,000 distinct CDR3 sequences in the sample; around 30% occur only once, and 2.9% lies in the top ten. The gene calls are TRBV15 and TRBJ1-6, with D unclear. The sequencing used whole blood, collected in connection with sensitization to the hapten diphenylcyclopropenone (DPC). The receptor's source is a young woman with alopecia areata. Some clones in this sample may be carry-over from other donors' samples. CDR3 amino acids: CATSRAGNGGSPLHF. CDR3 DNA: TGTGCCACCAGCAGAGCCGGAAACGGTGGTTCACCCCTCCACTTT.